Only a few counts were recorded for the clone carrying this T cell receptor (beta chain). Its target is unknown. The source of the sample is a study of T cell repertoires in cytomegalovirus infection. Study in general: Through public TCR beta signatures, both CMV infection and matching HLA type were indicated. Study-level findings and limits: What dominated the ex vivo response were HLA-C-restricted CMV-specific TCR beta clonotypes. People with CMV and the relevant HLA were identified by cumulative public TCR beta family frequency.

TCRdb called the reads again in MiXCR, with one record for every CDR3 protein. Of roughly 200,000 distinct CDR3 sequences in the sample, about a sixth are singletons; the top ten hold around 27%. Trimming stripped 1 base from V and 8 bases from J, with 8 bases between. The germline V gene has CDR1 SGHTA and CDR2 FQGNSA. The CDR3 runs to 12 residues. J is TRBJ1-2 and V is TRBV7-2; D gene unclear. This sequence was found in a human donor in good health (CMV status not recorded). Some clones in this sample may be carry-over from other donors' samples. What was sequenced was CD8+ T cells from PBMCs. The chain's CDR3 is CASSLGERGYTF. DNA for the CDR3: TGTGCCAGCAGCTTAGGGGAGCGGGGCTACACCTTC.